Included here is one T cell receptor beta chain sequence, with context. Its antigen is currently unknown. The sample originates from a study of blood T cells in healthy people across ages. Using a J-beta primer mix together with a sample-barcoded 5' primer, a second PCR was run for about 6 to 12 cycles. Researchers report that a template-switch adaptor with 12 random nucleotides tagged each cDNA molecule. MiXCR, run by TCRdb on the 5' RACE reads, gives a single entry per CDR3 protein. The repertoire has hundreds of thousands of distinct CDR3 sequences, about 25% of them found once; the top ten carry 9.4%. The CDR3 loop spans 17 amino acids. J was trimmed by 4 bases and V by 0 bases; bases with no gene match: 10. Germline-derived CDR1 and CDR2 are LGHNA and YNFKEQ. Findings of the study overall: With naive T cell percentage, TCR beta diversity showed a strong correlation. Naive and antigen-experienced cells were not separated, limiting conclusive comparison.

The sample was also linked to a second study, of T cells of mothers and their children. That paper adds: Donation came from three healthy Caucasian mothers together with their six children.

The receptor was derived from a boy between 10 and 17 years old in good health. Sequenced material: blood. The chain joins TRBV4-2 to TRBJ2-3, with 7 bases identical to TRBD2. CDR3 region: CASSQDLTSSLSDTQYF. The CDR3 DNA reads TGTGCCAGCAGCCAAGATTTGACTAGCAGTTTGTCAGATACGCAGTATTTT.